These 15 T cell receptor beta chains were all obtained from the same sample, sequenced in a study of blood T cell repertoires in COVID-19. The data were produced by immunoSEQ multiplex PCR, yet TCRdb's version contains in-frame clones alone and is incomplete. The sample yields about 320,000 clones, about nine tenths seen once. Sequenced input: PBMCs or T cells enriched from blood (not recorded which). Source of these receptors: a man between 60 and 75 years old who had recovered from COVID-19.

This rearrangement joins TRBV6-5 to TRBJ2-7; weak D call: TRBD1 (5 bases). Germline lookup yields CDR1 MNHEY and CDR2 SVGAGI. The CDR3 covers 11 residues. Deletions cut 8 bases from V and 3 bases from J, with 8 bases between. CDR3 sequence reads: CASGQGYEQYF. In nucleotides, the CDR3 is TGTGCCAGCGGGCAGGGCTACGAGCAGTACTTC.

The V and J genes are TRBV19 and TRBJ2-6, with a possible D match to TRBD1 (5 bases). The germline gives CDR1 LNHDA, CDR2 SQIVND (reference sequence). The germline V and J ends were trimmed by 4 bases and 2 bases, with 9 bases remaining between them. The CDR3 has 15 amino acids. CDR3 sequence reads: CASSTDSTGANVLTF. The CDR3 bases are TGTGCCAGTAGTACCGACAGTACTGGGGCCAACGTCCTGACTTTC.

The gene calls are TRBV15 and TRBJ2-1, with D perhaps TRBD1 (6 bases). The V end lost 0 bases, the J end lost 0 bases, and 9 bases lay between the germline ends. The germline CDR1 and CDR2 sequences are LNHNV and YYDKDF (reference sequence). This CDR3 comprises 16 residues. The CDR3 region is CATSREGRGSYNEQFF. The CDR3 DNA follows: TGTGCCACCAGCAGAGAAGGCAGGGGCTCCTACAATGAGCAGTTCTTC.

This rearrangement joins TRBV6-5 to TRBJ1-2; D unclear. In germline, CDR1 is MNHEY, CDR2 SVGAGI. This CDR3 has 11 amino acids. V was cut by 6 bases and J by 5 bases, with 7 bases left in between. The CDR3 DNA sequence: TGTGCCAGCAGCGACAAGTATGGCTACACCTTC. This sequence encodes CASSDKYGYTF.

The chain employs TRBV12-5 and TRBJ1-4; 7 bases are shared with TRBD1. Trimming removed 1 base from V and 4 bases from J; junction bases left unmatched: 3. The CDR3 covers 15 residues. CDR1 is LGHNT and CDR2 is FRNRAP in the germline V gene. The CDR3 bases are TGTGCTAGTGGTTTGGACTACAGGGGTAATGAAAAACTGTTTTTT. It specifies CASGLDYRGNEKLFF.

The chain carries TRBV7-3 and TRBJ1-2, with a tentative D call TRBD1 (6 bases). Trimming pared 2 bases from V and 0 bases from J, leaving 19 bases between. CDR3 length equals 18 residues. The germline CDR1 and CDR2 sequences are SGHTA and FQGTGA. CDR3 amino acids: CASSLAPLGQTANYGYTF. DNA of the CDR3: TGTGCCAGCAGCTTAGCGCCCTTAGGACAGACAGCTAACTATGGCTACACCTTC.

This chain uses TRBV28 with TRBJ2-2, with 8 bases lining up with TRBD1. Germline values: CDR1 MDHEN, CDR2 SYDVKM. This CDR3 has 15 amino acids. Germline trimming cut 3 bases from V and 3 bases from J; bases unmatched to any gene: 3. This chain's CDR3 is CASSFYRGDTGELFF. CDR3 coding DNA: TGTGCCAGCAGTTTCTACAGGGGGGACACCGGGGAGCTGTTTTTT. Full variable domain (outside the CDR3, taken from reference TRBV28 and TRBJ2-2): DVKVTQSSRYLVKRTGEKVFLECVQDMDHENMFWYRQDPGLGLRLIYFSYDVKMKEKGDIPEGYSVSREKKERFSLILESASTNQTSMYLCASSFYRGDTGELFFGEGSRLTVL.

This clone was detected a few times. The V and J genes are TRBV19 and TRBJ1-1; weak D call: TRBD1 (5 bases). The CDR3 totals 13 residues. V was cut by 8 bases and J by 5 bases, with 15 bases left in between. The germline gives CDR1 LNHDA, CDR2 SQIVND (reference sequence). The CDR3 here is CASREGRATEAFF. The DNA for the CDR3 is TGTGCCAGTCGGGAGGGACGTGCTACTGAAGCTTTCTTT.

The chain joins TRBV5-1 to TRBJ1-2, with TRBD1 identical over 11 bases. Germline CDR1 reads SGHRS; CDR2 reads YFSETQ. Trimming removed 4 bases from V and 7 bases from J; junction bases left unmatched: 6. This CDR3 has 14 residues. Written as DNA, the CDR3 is TGCGCCAGCAGCACCGGGGACAGGGGGATTGGCTACACCTTC. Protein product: CASSTGDRGIGYTF.

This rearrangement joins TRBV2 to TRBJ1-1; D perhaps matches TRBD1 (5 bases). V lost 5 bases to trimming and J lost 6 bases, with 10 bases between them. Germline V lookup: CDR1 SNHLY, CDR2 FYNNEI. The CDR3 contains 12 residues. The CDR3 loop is CASSSRAPEAFF. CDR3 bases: TGTGCCAGCAGTAGCAGGGCTCCTGAAGCTTTCTTT.

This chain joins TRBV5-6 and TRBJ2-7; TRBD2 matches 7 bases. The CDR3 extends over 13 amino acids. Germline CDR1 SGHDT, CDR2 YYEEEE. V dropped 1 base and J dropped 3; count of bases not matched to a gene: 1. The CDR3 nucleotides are TGTGCCAGCAGCTTGCCTAGCGGCTACGAGCAGTACTTC. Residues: CASSLPSGYEQYF.

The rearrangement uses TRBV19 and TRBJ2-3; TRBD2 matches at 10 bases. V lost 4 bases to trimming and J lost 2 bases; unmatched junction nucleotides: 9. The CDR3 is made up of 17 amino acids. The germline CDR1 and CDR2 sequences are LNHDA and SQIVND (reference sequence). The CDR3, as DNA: TGTGCCAGTAGTACACCCCAACTAGCGGGACACACAGATACGCAGTATTTT. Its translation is CASSTPQLAGHTDTQYF.

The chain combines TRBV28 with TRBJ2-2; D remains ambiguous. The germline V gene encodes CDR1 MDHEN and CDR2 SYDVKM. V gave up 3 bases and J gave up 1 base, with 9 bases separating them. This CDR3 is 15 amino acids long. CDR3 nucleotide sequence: TGTGCCAGCAGTTTGTTGGCAGAGAACACCGGGGAGCTGTTTTTT. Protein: CASSLLAENTGELFF.

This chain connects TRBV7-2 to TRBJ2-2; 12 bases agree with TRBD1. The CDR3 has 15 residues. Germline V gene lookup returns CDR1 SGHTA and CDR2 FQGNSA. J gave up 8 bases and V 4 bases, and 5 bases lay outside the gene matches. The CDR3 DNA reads TGTGCCAGCAGCTCCGGGACAGGGGGCGTAGGGGAGCTGTTTTTT. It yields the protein CASSSGTGGVGELFF. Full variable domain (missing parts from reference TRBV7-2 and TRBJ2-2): GAGVSQSPSNKVTEKGKDVELRCDPISGHTALYWYRQSLGQGLEFLIYFQGNSAPDKSGLPSDRFSAERTGGSVSTLTIQRTQQEDSAVYLCASSSGTGGVGELFFGEGSRLTVL.

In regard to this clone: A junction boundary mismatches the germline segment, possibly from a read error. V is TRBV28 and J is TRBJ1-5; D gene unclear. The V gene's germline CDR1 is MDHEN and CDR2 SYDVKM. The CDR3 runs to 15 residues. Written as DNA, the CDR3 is TGTGCCAGCAGCCGTCCTCCAATGGGCAATCAGCCCCGGCATTTT. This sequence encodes CASSRPPMGNQPRHF.